This TCR beta chain came from a study of cytomegalovirus exposure and HLA in healthy donors. V shed 6 bases, J shed 2 bases, and the junction held 14 bases outside the gene matches. The CDR3 covers 18 residues. Germline V lookup: CDR1 SQVTM, CDR2 ANQGSEA. The sample holds one count of this clone. Use of 60 Vbeta and 13 Jbeta primers characterized the PCR. Assay used: immunoSEQ multiplex PCR; TCRdb lists only in-frame clones, some missing. The data hold about 250,000 clones, with 80% to 95% observed a single time. Sequenced input: PBMCs. The source of this sequence is a girl aged 2 to 9 in good health and CMV-seronegative. The chain employs TRBV29-1 and TRBJ2-2; 11 bases are shared with TRBD1. Here the CDR3 DNA reads TGCAGCGTCCCGGGACAGGGGGAAGGTGGTTTCAACACCGGGGAGCTGTTTTTT. Its protein is CSVPGQGEGGFNTGELFF.